A single sample gave rise to the 13 T cell receptor beta chains below, sequenced in a study of T cell responses to AZD1222 COVID-19 vaccine. Some clones are missing from TCRdb's copy, which holds only in-frame ones; the method was immunoSEQ multiplex PCR. This table holds under 140,000 clones, roughly 90% found once. The input for sequencing was peripheral blood, taken on day 0 of AZD1222 vaccination. The receptors were gathered from an adult in good health.

The V call is TRBV18, the J call TRBJ1-4, with D maybe TRBD1 (5 bases). This CDR3 comprises 14 residues. The V end was cut by 1 base, the J end by 7 bases, with 10 bases between. Germline assignment: CDR1 KGHSH and CDR2 LQKENI. The DNA of the CDR3 is TGTGCCAGCTCACCACGGGGGGTTGCTGAAAAACTGTTTTTT. This codes for CASSPRGVAEKLFF.

The V call is TRBV5-4, the J call TRBJ1-1, with unresolved D. Trimming took off 0 bases at V and 1 base at J, with 10 bases between the two ends. Germline lookup yields CDR1 SGHNT and CDR2 YYREEE (reference sequence). This CDR3 contains 15 residues. This CDR3 reads CASSLVGVGNTEAFF. The CDR3 nucleotides read TGTGCCAGCAGCTTGGTTGGGGTGGGGAACACTGAAGCTTTCTTT.

Remarks on this clone: An end of the junction does not agree with germline; a read error may underlie this. The chain combines TRBV27 with TRBJ2-3; TRBD2 is a possible D gene (6 bases). The V gene's germline CDR1 is MNHEY and CDR2 SMNVEV (reference sequence). The CDR3 contains 15 residues. The CDR3 loop is CASSLDFTSRDTQYF. Here the CDR3 DNA reads TGTGCCAGCAGTTTGGACTTCACTAGCAGAGATACGCAGTATTTT.

The CDR3 loop is CAWITQGAFGYTF. The CDR3 nucleotides are TGTGCCTGGATCACACAGGGGGCCTTTGGCTACACCTTC. The chain couples TRBV30 to TRBJ1-2; 9 nucleotides match TRBD1. J lost 7 bases, V lost 4 bases, and 7 bases had no gene match. The CDR3 runs to 13 residues. CDR1 and CDR2 (germline): GTSNPN, SVGIG (reference sequence).

The chain carries TRBV5-1 and TRBJ2-7; perhaps TRBD2 as D (6 bases). CDR3 length equals 14 residues. Germline V gives CDR1 SGHRS, CDR2 YFSETQ. V dropped 3 bases and J dropped 1 base, with 11 bases sitting between them. The CDR3 region has the DNA TGCGCCAGCAGCTCCCCGGGACTTTCCTACGAGCAGTACTTC. The encoded protein is CASSSPGLSYEQYF.

The J gene is TRBJ1-1, the V gene TRBV5-1, with D uncertain. V lost 2 bases, J lost 5 bases, and 4 bases lay in between. This CDR3 comprises 11 residues. The germline V gene encodes CDR1 SGHRS and CDR2 YFSETQ. CDR3 amino acids: CASSFGTEAFF. The CDR3 bases are TGCGCCAGCAGCTTCGGGACTGAAGCTTTCTTT.

This chain joins TRBV30 and TRBJ1-5; no clear D. V lost 1 base and J lost 5, with 12 bases in between. The CDR3 totals 14 residues. Germline V gives CDR1 GTSNPN, CDR2 SVGIG (reference sequence). Here the CDR3 reads CAWSEPGGHQPQHF. As DNA, the CDR3 is TGTGCCTGGAGTGAGCCTGGAGGTCATCAGCCCCAGCATTTT.

V is TRBV5-1 and J is TRBJ2-3; no clear D gene. The V and J ends lost 4 bases and 4 bases respectively, with 13 bases between them. Germline V lookup: CDR1 SGHRS, CDR2 YFSETQ. The CDR3 loop spans 14 amino acids. The CDR3 DNA reads TGCGCCAGCAGCCTAAACGGTGGGCCAGATACGCAGTATTTT. Amino acids: CASSLNGGPDTQYF.

The chain recombines TRBV7-6 with TRBJ2-7; 7 bases map to TRBD1. V shed 4 bases, J shed 2 bases, and the junction held 5 bases outside the gene matches. This CDR3 is built from 14 residues. Germline V lookup: CDR1 SGHVS, CDR2 FNYEAQ. This CDR3 reads CASSSGTVTYEQYF. As DNA, the CDR3 is TGTGCCAGCAGCTCGGGGACAGTCACCTACGAGCAGTACTTC.

The chain employs TRBV19 and TRBJ1-2; the D is unclear. The length of the CDR3 is 14 residues. V dropped 6 bases and J dropped 2 bases, with 13 bases sitting between them. The germline V gene has CDR1 LNHDA and CDR2 SQIVND (reference sequence). CDR3 in DNA: TGTGCCAGTAGCCCTGGCGGCGGCAACTATGGCTACACCTTC. Amino acids: CASSPGGGNYGYTF. The full variable domain, with the rest looked up from reference TRBV19 and TRBJ1-2, is DGGITQSPKYLFRKEGQNVTLSCEQNLNHDAMYWYRQDPGQGLRLIYYSQIVNDFQKGDIAEGYSVSREKKESFPLTVTSAQKNPTAFYLCASSPGGGNYGYTFGSGTRLTVV.

This clone was observed a single time. The gene calls are TRBV11-2 and TRBJ1-1; no clear D. The germline V gene encodes CDR1 SGHAT and CDR2 FQNNGV. Trimming removed 4 bases at V and 1 base at J, with 13 bases between. The CDR3 totals 15 residues. The CDR3 loop is CASSYAYSANTEAFF. CDR3 DNA sequence: TGTGCCAGCAGCTATGCCTATTCCGCGAACACTGAAGCTTTCTTT.

The chain joins TRBV13 to TRBJ1-1; D gene uncertain. V lost 5 bases to trimming and J lost 4 bases, with 8 bases between them. Germline-derived CDR1 and CDR2 are PRHDT and FYEKMQ (reference sequence). The CDR3 has 12 residues. The CDR3, as DNA: TGTGCCAGCAGCGTAGACACCACTGAAGCTTTCTTT. Protein sequence: CASSVDTTEAFF.

This clone has only one observation. The rearrangement uses TRBV27 and TRBJ2-7; D might be TRBD1 or TRBD2, each matching 6 bases. This CDR3 comprises 13 residues. CDR1 and CDR2 from the germline V gene are MNHEY and SMNVEV (reference sequence). V lost 4 bases, J lost 7 bases, and 14 bases lay in between. CDR3 region: CASSWGTGREQYF. The CDR3 nucleotides read TGTGCCAGCAGTTGGGGAACAGGGAGGGAGCAGTACTTC.